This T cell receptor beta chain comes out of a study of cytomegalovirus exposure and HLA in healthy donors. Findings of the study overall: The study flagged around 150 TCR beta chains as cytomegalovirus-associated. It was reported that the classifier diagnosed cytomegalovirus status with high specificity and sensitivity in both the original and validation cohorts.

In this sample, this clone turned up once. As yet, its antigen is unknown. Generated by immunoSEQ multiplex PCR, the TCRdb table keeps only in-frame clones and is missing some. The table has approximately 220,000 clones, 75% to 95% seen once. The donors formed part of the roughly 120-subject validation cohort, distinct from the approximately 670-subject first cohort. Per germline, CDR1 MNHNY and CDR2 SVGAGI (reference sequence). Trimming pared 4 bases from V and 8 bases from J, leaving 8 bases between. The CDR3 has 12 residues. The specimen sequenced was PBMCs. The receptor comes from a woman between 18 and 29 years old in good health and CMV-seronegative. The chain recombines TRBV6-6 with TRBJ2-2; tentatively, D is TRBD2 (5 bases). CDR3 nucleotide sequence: TGTGCCAGCAGTTTGGGCGGGGGGGAGCTGTTTTTT. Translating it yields CASSLGGGELFF.